This T cell receptor (beta chain) is drawn from a study of control samples from healthy donors and cancer patients. This clone came up once. V was clipped by 0 bases and J by 4 bases, with 13 bases between them. The CDR3 spans 15 residues. Germline CDR1 reads SGHRS; CDR2 reads YFSETQ. Sequencing used immunoSEQ multiplex PCR; TCRdb keeps in-frame clones, though not all of them. The sample has more than 50,000 clones, approximately 85% seen once; the top ten hold 4.5% to 6%. The chain couples TRBV5-1 to TRBJ1-2; maybe TRBD1 (5 bases). Sequenced input: blood. The sequence was obtained from a man aged 35 to 55 in good health. The CDR3 spells CASSLEGRRIYGYTF. DNA for the CDR3: TGCGCCAGCAGCTTGGAGGGACGGAGGATCTATGGCTACACCTTC.